This T cell receptor (beta chain) was documented in a study of T cells in Graves' hyperthyroidism and ophthalmopathy. Using RNA transcripts as the source, TCR beta CDR3 regions were amplified. When the TCR CDR3 underwent first-round RT-PCR, the HTBI primer set was used. TCRdb reprocessed the multiplex PCR reads via MiXCR and lists one record per CDR3 protein. The profile covers 450,000 to 650,000 distinct CDR3 sequences, with 15% to 20% appearing a single time and approximately 15% taken by the ten largest. The V end was cut by 2 bases, the J end by 1 base, with 11 bases between. The CDR3 is 15 residues long. Looked up from germline, CDR1 is MNHEY and CDR2 is SVGAGI. This clonotype has a count of ten or more.

The sample was blood. The chain links TRBV6-5 to TRBJ1-1; D unclear. This clonotype was obtained from a woman between 18 and 30 years old with Graves' ophthalmopathy. CDR3 amino acids: CASSYGGFPNTEAFF. CDR3 coding DNA: TGTGCCAGCAGTTACGGCGGCTTCCCGAACACTGAAGCTTTCTTT.